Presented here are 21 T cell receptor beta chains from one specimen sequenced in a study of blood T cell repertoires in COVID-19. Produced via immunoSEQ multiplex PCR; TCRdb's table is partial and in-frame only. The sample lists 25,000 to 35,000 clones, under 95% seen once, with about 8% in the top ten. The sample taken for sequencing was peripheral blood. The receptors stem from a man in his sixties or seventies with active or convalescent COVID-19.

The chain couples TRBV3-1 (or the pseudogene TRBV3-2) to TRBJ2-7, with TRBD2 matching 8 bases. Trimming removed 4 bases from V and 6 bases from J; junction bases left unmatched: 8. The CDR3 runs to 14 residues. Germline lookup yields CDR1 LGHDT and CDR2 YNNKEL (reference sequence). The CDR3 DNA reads TGTGCCAGCAGCCTCGGACTAGCTGCCACCGAGCAGTACGTC. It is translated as CASSLGLAATEQYV.

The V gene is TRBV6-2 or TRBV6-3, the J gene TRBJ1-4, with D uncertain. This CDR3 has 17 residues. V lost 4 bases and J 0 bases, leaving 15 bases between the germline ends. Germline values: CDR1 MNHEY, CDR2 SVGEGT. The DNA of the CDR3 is TGTGCCAGCAGTTCAACGCCGGGTCCTGCAACTAATGAAAAACTGTTTTTT. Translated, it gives CASSSTPGPATNEKLFF.

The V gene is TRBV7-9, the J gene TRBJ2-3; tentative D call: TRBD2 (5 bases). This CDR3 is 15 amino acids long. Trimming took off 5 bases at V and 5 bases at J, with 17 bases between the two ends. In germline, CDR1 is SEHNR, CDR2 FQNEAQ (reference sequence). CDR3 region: CASSGGLTERDTQYF. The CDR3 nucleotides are TGTGCCAGCAGCGGCGGACTCACCGAAAGAGATACGCAGTATTTT.

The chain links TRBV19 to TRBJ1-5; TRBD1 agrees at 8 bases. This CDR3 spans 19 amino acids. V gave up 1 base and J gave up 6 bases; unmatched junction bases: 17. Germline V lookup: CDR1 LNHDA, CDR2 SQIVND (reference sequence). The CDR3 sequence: CASSIALEADREYSQPQHF. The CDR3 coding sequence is TGTGCCAGTAGTATAGCTTTAGAGGCGGACAGGGAATACAGTCAGCCCCAGCATTTT.

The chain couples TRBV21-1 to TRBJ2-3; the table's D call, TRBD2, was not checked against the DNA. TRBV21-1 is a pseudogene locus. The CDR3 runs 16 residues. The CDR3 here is CASVVLAGKHTDTQYF. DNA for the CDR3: TGTGCCAGCGTTGTCCTAGCGGGGAAACACACAGATACGCAGTATTTT.

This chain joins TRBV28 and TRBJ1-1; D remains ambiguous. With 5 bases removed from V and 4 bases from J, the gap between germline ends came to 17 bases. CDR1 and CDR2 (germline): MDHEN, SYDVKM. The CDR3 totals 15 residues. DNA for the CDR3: TGTGCCAGCAGTCCCCTGCGGGCGCCGGGCACTGAAGCTTTCTTT. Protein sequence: CASSPLRAPGTEAFF.

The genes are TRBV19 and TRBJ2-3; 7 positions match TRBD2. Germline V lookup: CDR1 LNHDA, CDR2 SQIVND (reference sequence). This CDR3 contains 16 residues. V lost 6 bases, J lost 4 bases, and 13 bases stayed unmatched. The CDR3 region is CASRTDLTSEPDTQYF. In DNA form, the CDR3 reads TGTGCCAGTAGGACCGACCTTACTAGCGAACCAGATACGCAGTATTTT.

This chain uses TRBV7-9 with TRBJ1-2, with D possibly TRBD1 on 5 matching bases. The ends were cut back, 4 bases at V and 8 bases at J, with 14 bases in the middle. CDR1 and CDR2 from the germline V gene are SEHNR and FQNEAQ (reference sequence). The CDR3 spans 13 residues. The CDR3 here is CASSSLWGEGYTF. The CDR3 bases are TGTGCCAGCAGCTCCTTGTGGGGGGAAGGCTACACCTTC.

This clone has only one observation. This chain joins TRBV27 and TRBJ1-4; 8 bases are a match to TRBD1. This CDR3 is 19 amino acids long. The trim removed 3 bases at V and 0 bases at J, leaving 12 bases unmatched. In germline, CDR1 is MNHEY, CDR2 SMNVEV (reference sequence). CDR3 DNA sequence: TGTGCCAGCAGTTTCAGGCAGGGGGCGACCCTAGCAACTAATGAAAAACTGTTTTTT. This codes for CASSFRQGATLATNEKLFF. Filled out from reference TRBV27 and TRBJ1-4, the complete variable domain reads EAQVTQNPRYLITVTGKKLTVTCSQNMNHEYMSWYRQDPGLGLRQIYYSMNVEVTDKGDVPEGYKVSRKEKRNFPLILESPSPNQTSLYFCASSFRQGATLATNEKLFFGSGTQLSVL.

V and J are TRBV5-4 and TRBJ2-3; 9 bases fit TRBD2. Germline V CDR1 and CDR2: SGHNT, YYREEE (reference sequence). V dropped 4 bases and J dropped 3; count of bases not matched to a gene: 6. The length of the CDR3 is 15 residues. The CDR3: CASSGSGGRTDTQYF. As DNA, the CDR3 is TGTGCCAGCAGCGGCAGCGGGGGGCGAACAGATACGCAGTATTTT.

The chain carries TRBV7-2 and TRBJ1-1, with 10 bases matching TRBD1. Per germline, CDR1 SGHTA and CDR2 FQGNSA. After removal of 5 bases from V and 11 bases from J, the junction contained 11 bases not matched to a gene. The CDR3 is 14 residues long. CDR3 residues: CASSPSGQGRGAFF. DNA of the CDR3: TGTGCCAGCAGCCCTTCGGGACAGGGGAGAGGGGCTTTCTTT.

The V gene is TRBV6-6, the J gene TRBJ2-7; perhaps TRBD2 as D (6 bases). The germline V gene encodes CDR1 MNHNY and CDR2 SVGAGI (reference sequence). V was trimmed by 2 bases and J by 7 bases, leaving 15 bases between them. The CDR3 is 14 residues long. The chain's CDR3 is CASSYDPQAGEQYV. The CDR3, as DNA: TGTGCCAGCAGTTACGATCCTCAGGCGGGGGAGCAGTACGTC.

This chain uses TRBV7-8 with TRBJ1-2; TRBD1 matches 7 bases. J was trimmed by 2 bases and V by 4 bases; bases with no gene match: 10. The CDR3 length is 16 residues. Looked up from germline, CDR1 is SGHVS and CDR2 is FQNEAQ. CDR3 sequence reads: CASSSEVDRLNYGYTF. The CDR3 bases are TGTGCCAGCAGCTCCGAGGTGGACAGGTTAAACTATGGCTACACCTTC.

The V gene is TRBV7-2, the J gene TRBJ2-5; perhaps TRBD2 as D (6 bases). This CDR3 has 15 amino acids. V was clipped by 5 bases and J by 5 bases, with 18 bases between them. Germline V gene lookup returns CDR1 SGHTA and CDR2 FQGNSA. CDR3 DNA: TGTGCCAGCAGCGGGCCGGGTCCTGCGGGGGAGACCCAGTACTTC. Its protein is CASSGPGPAGETQYF.

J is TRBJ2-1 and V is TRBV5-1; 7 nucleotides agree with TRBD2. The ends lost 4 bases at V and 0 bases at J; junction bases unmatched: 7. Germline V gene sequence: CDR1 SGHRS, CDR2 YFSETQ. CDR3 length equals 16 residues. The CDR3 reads CASSPSGGRSYNEQFF. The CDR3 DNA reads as TGCGCCAGCAGCCCATCGGGGGGACGCTCCTACAATGAGCAGTTCTTC.

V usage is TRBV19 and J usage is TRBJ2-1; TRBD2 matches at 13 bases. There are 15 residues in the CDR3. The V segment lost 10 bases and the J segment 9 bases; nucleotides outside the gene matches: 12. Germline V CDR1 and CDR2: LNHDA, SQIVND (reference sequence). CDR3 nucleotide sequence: TGTGCCACCAACCAACTAGCGGGGGGGCCGGGTGAGCAGTTCTTC. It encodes CATNQLAGGPGEQFF.

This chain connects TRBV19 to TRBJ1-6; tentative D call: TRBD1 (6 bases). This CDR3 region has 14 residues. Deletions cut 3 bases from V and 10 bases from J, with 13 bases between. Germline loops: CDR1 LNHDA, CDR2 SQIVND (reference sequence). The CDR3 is CASSILDRSSPLHF. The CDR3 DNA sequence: TGTGCCAGTAGTATTCTGGACAGAAGCTCACCCCTCCACTTT.

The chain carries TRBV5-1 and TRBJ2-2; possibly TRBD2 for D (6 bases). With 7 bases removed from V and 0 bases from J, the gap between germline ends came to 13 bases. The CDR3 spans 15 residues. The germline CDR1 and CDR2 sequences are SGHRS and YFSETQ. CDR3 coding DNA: TGCGCCAGCTGGTTGGGGGGAGCGAACACCGGGGAGCTGTTTTTT. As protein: CASWLGGANTGELFF. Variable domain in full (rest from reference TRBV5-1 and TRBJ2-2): KAGVTQTPRYLIKTRGQQVTLSCSPISGHRSVSWYQQTPGQGLQFLFEYFSETQRNKGNFPGRFSGRQFSNSRSEMNVSTLELGDSALYLCASWLGGANTGELFFGEGSRLTVL.

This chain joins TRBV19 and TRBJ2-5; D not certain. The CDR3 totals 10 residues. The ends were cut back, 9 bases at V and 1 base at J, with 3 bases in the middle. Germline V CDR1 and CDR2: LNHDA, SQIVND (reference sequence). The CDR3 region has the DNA TGTGCCAGCGGCCAAGAGACCCAGTACTTC. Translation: CASGQETQYF. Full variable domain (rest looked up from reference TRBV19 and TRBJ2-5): DGGITQSPKYLFRKEGQNVTLSCEQNLNHDAMYWYRQDPGQGLRLIYYSQIVNDFQKGDIAEGYSVSREKKESFPLTVTSAQKNPTAFYLCASGQETQYFGPGTRLLVL.

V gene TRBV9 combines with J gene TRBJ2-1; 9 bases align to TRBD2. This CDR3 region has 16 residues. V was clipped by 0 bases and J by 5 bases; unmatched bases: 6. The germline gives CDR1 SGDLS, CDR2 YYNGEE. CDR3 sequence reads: CASSVAVAGVHNEQFF. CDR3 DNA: TGTGCCAGCAGCGTAGCGGTAGCGGGGGTCCACAATGAGCAGTTCTTC.

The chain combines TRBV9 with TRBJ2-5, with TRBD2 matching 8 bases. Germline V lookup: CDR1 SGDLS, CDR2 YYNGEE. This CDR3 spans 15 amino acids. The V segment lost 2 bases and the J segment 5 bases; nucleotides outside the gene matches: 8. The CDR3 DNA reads TGTGCCAGCAGCGTCACTGCGGGGGGCCGGGAGACCCAGTACTTC. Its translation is CASSVTAGGRETQYF. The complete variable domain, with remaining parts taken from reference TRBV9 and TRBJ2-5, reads DSGVTQTPKHLITATGQRVTLRCSPRSGDLSVYWYQQSLDQGLQFLIQYYNGEERAKGNILERFSAQQFPDLHSELNLSSLELGDSALYFCASSVTAGGRETQYFGPGTRLLVL.